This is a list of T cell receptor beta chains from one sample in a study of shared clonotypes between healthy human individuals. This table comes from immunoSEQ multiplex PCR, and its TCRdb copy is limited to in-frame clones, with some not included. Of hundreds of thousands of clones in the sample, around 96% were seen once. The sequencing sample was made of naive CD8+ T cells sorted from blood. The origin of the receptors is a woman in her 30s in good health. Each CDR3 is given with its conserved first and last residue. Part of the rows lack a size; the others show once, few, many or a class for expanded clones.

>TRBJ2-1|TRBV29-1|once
CSAYPGQGAGYNEQFF
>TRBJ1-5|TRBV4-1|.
CASGIGSGNQPQHF
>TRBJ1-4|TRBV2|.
CASSDRDRGSTNEKLFF
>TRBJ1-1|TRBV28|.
CASSLSARRPEAFF
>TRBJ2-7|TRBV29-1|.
CSVEVRGYEQYF
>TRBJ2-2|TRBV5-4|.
CASSPRNTGELFF
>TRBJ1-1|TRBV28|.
CASSSQVTDRGLTEAFF
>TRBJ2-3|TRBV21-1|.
CASSKYDTVSTDTQYF
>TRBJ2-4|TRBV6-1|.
CASIEGRDAKNIQYF
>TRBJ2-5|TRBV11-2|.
CASAQETQYF
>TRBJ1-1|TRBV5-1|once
CASSPWSGGNTEAFF
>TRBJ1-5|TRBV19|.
CASSIVGASNQPQHF
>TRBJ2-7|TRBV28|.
CASSNNRSPYEQYF
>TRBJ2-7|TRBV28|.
CASSSRGGGRSYEQYF
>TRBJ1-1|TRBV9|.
CASKRDMNTEAFF
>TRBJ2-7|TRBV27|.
CASSSSGYEQYF
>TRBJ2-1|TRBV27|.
CASSVSSGRGYEQFF
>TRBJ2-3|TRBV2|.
CASSEAPASDTQYF
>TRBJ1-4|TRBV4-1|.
CASSQGRGVREKLFF
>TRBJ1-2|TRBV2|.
CAPVAGHRNYGYTF
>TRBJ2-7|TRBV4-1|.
CASSQGFSGYEQYF
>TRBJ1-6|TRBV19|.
CASSKKEARDSPLHF
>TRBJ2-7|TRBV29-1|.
CSVEGGRSDEQYF
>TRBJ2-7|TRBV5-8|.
CASSLGQGRSEQYF
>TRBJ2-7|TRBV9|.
CASSGDGGRPEREQYF
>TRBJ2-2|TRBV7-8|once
CASSLIRPGDTGELFF
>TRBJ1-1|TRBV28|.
CASSLRVNTEAFF
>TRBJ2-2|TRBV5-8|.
CASSLFEGLNTGELFF
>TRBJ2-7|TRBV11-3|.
CASSLRGSDYEQYF
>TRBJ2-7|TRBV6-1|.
CASSSRQRTYEQYF
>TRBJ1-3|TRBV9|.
CASSVGSVGTDSGNTIYF
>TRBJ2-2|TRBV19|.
CASSGLSAGGSGELFF
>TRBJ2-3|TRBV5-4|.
CASKIFGLAGPADTQYF
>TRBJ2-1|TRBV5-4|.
CASSLRPLALTYNEQFF
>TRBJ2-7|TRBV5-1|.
CASRIYSGPYYEQYF
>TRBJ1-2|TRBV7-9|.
CASSTSGTEYGYTF